What follows describes a single T cell receptor beta chain. This specimen comes from a study of blood T cell repertoires in COVID-19. The assay was immunoSEQ multiplex PCR, and TCRdb's table has in-frame clones only and misses some. Of some 100,000 clones listed, more than 60% are singletons. From germline, CDR1 is SQVTM and CDR2 ANQGSEA. The CDR3 is 13 amino acids. The V end lost 5 bases, the J end lost 0 bases, and 11 bases lay between the germline ends. Sequenced material: peripheral blood. The clonotype originates from a man aged 70 or older with acute or convalescent COVID-19. The chain uses TRBV29-1 and TRBJ2-7; D is perhaps TRBD1 (5 bases). The CDR3 reads CSVSQVSSYEQYF. The CDR3 DNA reads as TGCAGCGTTTCACAGGTTAGCTCCTACGAGCAGTACTTC.